Below are 8 T cell receptor beta chains sequenced from a single sample in a study of blood T cell repertoires in COVID-19. Sequenced by immunoSEQ multiplex PCR; TCRdb stores in-frame clones only, minus some. The profile covers 200,000 to 300,000 clones, with 85% to 90% appearing a single time and approximately 1.4% taken by the ten largest. The sequencing input was peripheral blood. The origin of the receptors is a woman in her thirties or forties who had recovered from COVID-19.

This clone showed up just a few times. The same CDR3 arises from other DNA sequences in this sample as well. The CDR3 sequence: CAWSVRGTEAFF. The CDR3 DNA follows: TGTGCCTGGAGTGTACGCGGCACTGAAGCTTTCTTT. The chain links TRBV30 to TRBJ1-1; D is unresolved. The V gene lost 0 bases and the J gene lost 4 bases, with 6 bases spanning the gap. The CDR3 runs 12 residues. Germline V CDR1 and CDR2: GTSNPN, SVGIG (reference sequence).

CDR3: CASRHDRVGYGYTF. In DNA form, the CDR3 reads TGTGCCAGCAGACACGACAGGGTCGGGTATGGCTACACCTTC. The chain links TRBV9 to TRBJ1-2; 7 positions match TRBD1. The junction had 9 bases not matched to a gene; V was cut back by 5 bases and J by 5 bases. This CDR3 has 14 residues. Looked up from germline, CDR1 is SGDLS and CDR2 is YYNGEE. The complete variable domain, with remaining parts taken from reference TRBV9 and TRBJ1-2, reads DSGVTQTPKHLITATGQRVTLRCSPRSGDLSVYWYQQSLDQGLQFLIQYYNGEERAKGNILERFSAQQFPDLHSELNLSSLELGDSALYFCASRHDRVGYGYTFGSGTRLTVV.

The chain carries TRBV6-5 and TRBJ2-1, with D possibly TRBD2 on 6 matching bases. Trimming pared 2 bases from V and 9 bases from J, leaving 17 bases between. Germline V gene lookup returns CDR1 MNHEY and CDR2 SVGAGI. The CDR3 sequence is 15 residues long. The CDR3 nucleotides are TGTGCCAGCAGTTACGGGCTAGCGTCCTCCCGTGAGCAGTTCTTC. Its protein is CASSYGLASSREQFF.

The chain employs TRBV11-2 and TRBJ1-2; D uncertain. The ends were cut back, 4 bases at V and 2 bases at J, with 8 bases in the middle. CDR1 SGHAT and CDR2 FQNNGV come from the germline V gene. The CDR3 runs to 13 residues. CDR3 DNA: TGTGCCAGCAGCTCACTCAGGAACTATGGCTACACCTTC. Encoded protein: CASSSLRNYGYTF.

V usage is TRBV3-1 (or the pseudogene TRBV3-2) and J usage is TRBJ1-2; the match to TRBD1 covers 9 bases. J was trimmed by 6 bases and V by 1 base; bases with no gene match: 9. CDR1 LGHDT and CDR2 YNNKEL come from the germline V gene (reference sequence). The CDR3 has 16 residues. CDR3 in amino acids: CASSQGNRGRFDGYTF. The DNA for the CDR3 is TGTGCCAGCAGCCAAGGAAACAGGGGGCGTTTTGATGGCTACACCTTC.

CDR3 in amino acids: CASSFRAGINEQYF. For the CDR3, the DNA is TGTGCCAGCAGCTTTAGGGCGGGAATAAACGAGCAGTACTTC. The chain recombines TRBV5-8 with TRBJ2-7, with a weak D call TRBD2 (6 bases). This CDR3 contains 14 residues. V lost 2 bases to trimming and J lost 5 bases, with 14 bases between them. The germline V gene has CDR1 SGHTS and CDR2 YDEGEE. The full variable domain, rest sourced from reference TRBV5-8 and TRBJ2-7, is EAGVTQSPTHLIKTRGQQATLRCSPISGHTSVYWYQQALGLGLQFLLWYDEGEERNRGNFPPRFSGRQFPNYSSELNVNALELEDSALYLCASSFRAGINEQYFGPGTRLTVT.

The gene calls are TRBV5-8 and TRBJ2-2; 8 bases map to TRBD2. With 4 bases clipped from V and 3 bases from J, the junction kept 8 bases outside the gene matches. Germline-derived CDR1 and CDR2 are SGHTS and YDEGEE. CDR3 length equals 16 residues. The CDR3 coding sequence is TGTGCCAGCAGCCCCTCGGGGGGGAGCGACACCGGGGAGCTGTTTTTT. Protein: CASSPSGGSDTGELFF.

This chain uses TRBV2 with TRBJ1-2, with D maybe TRBD1 (5 bases). There are 13 residues in the CDR3. V gave up 7 bases and J gave up 4 bases, with 13 bases separating them. Per germline, CDR1 SNHLY and CDR2 FYNNEI. CDR3 in DNA: TGTGCCAGCAACCCAACAGGTGGCTATGGCTACACCTTC. Its translation: CASNPTGGYGYTF.